These 26 T cell receptor beta chains were sequenced from one sample in a study of T cell responses to AZD1222 COVID-19 vaccine. Clones were sequenced by immunoSEQ multiplex PCR, and TCRdb holds only the in-frame ones, with some missing. The sample gives about 150,000 clones, 91% of which show up once; about 1.5% is in the top ten. This specimen consisted of peripheral blood, obtained on day 0 of AZD1222 vaccination. Receptors originate from an adult in good health.

The CDR3 DNA is TGTGCCAGCAGCTTAGTTGGGCTCCCCACAGATACGCAGTATTTT. Amino acid sequence: CASSLVGLPTDTQYF. This chain connects TRBV7-2 to TRBJ2-3; D is undetermined. V lost 1 base, J lost 2 bases, and 10 bases lay in between. CDR1 is SGHTA, CDR2 FQGNSA, per germline. CDR3 length equals 15 residues.

This clone was seen only once. The J gene is TRBJ1-5, the V gene TRBV5-1; a weak D match, TRBD1 (6 bases). Trimming took 4 bases from V and 3 from J, leaving 11 bases between them. This CDR3 has 14 amino acids. From germline, CDR1 is SGHRS and CDR2 YFSETQ. CDR3 protein: CASSLQGANQPQHF. For the CDR3, the DNA is TGCGCCAGCAGCCTACAGGGAGCCAATCAGCCCCAGCATTTT.

The genes are TRBV11-2 and TRBJ2-5; TRBD2 matches 8 bases. The V and J ends lost 5 bases and 0 bases, in that order; junction bases with no gene match: 5. This CDR3 comprises 15 residues. The V gene's germline CDR1 is SGHAT and CDR2 FQNNGV. CDR3 nucleotide sequence: TGTGCCAGCAGCCGAAGCGGGGGCAACCAAGAGACCCAGTACTTC. Translation: CASSRSGGNQETQYF.

The chain links TRBV16 to TRBJ1-5, with D uncertain. The CDR3 runs 17 residues. V was pared by 4 bases and J by 2 bases, with 18 bases between. Germline CDR1 KGHSY, CDR2 FQNENV. The CDR3 region is CASSPHRGGGGNQPQHF. The CDR3 region has the DNA TGTGCCAGCAGCCCCCACCGTGGAGGCGGGGGCAATCAGCCCCAGCATTTT.

The J gene is TRBJ1-4, the V gene TRBV12-3 or TRBV12-4; 8 bases line up with TRBD1. The CDR3 runs 12 residues. The V segment lost 7 bases and the J segment 7 bases; nucleotides outside the gene matches: 2. CDR3 nucleotides: TGTGCCAGCACGGACAGGGTTGAAAAACTGTTTTTT. Its protein is CASTDRVEKLFF.

The rearrangement joins TRBV30 to TRBJ2-1; 14 bases are a match to TRBD2. J gave up 8 bases and V 3 bases, and 12 bases lay outside the gene matches. This CDR3 contains 17 residues. In germline, CDR1 is GTSNPN, CDR2 SVGIG (reference sequence). The CDR3 DNA follows: TGTGCCTGGAGGCCCGGGACTAGCGGGAGTGTTTCTCATGAGCAGTTCTTC. It yields the protein CAWRPGTSGSVSHEQFF.

V gene TRBV12-3 or TRBV12-4 combines with J gene TRBJ1-4, with D possibly being TRBD1 (5 bases). Between the trimmed V and J ends, which lost 3 bases and 11 bases, there was a span of 10 bases. The CDR3 covers 12 residues. CDR3 coding DNA: TGTGCCAGCAGTTTGTTCAGGGATAAACTGTTTTTT. As protein: CASSLFRDKLFF.

The chain carries TRBV9 and TRBJ1-2; no definite D call. The CDR3 loop spans 13 amino acids. The germline V gene encodes CDR1 SGDLS and CDR2 YYNGEE. V was cut by 5 bases and J by 7 bases, with 15 bases left in between. CDR3 nucleotide sequence: TGTGCCAGCAGGGCCTCGGGTTATGGTGGCTACACCTTC. The encoded protein is CASRASGYGGYTF.

The chain couples TRBV21-1 to TRBJ1-5. TRBV21-1 is a known pseudogene. This CDR3 region has 16 residues. The CDR3 bases are TGTGCCAGCAGCAAAACGAGCGTGAATAGCAATCAGCCCCAGCATTTT. Protein sequence: CASSKTSVNSNQPQHF.

The chain combines TRBV3-1 (or the pseudogene TRBV3-2) with TRBJ2-1; D remains ambiguous. The germline gives CDR1 LGHDT, CDR2 YNNKEL (reference sequence). This CDR3 is built from 13 residues. Trimming stripped 1 base from V and 6 bases from J, with 7 bases between. CDR3 DNA: TGTGCCAGCAGCCAAGTTGGAGTCAATGAGCAGTTCTTC. Translated: CASSQVGVNEQFF.

The chain employs TRBV20-1 and TRBJ2-3; 12 nucleotides align to TRBD2. CDR1 DFQATT and CDR2 SNEGSKA come from the germline V gene (reference sequence). V gave up 3 bases and J gave up 5 bases; unmatched junction bases: 6. The CDR3 sequence is 15 residues long. The CDR3: CSASPSGGAVDTQYF. CDR3 sequence (DNA): TGCAGTGCTAGTCCTAGCGGGGGGGCGGTAGATACGCAGTATTTT.

In this sample, this clone turned up a few times. The gene calls are TRBV2 and TRBJ1-1; D is ambiguous. The V and J ends lost 7 bases and 3 bases respectively, with 9 bases between them. There are 12 residues in the CDR3. Germline loops: CDR1 SNHLY, CDR2 FYNNEI. The CDR3 reads CASTEGYTEAFF. The CDR3 coding sequence is TGTGCCAGCACCGAGGGATACACTGAAGCTTTCTTT.

The V and J genes are TRBV7-9 and TRBJ2-3; 7 bases line up with TRBD1. Germline values: CDR1 SEHNR, CDR2 FQNEAQ (reference sequence). Losses at the gene ends were 5 bases for V and 2 bases for J; bases not matched to a gene: 7. This CDR3 is built from 15 residues. CDR3 region: CASSEGTANTDTQYF. The CDR3 nucleotides read TGTGCCAGCAGCGAGGGGACAGCAAACACAGATACGCAGTATTTT.

This clone was seen only once. This chain uses TRBV14 with TRBJ2-5, with D hard to call. V lost 2 bases and J lost 0, with 4 bases in between. The CDR3 extends over 13 amino acids. Germline CDR1 is SGHDN and CDR2 is FVKESK. The CDR3 DNA reads TGTGCCAGCAGCCAAAACTACCAAGAGACCCAGTACTTC. Amino acids: CASSQNYQETQYF.

The CDR3 sequence: CASSFLQGHNSEQFF. CDR3 coding DNA: TGCGCCAGCAGCTTTTTACAGGGTCATAACAGTGAGCAGTTCTTC. The rearrangement uses TRBV4-3 and TRBJ2-1; D is perhaps TRBD1 (6 bases). CDR1 is LGHNA, CDR2 YSLEER, per germline. This CDR3 comprises 15 residues. Trimming took off 5 bases at V and 9 bases at J, with 20 bases between the two ends.

The chain recombines TRBV5-6 with TRBJ1-2; D uncertain. This CDR3 has 13 amino acids. V gave up 5 bases and J gave up 7 bases, with 15 bases separating them. Germline CDR1 and CDR2: SGHDT and YYEEEE. The CDR3 is CASREMGAGGYTF. CDR3 nucleotide sequence: TGTGCCAGCAGGGAAATGGGAGCGGGTGGCTACACCTTC. The variable domain in full, with the rest retrieved from reference TRBV5-6 and TRBJ1-2, is DAGVTQSPTHLIKTRGQQVTLRCSPKSGHDTVSWYQQALGQGPQFIFQYYEEEERQRGNFPDRFSGHQFPNYSSELNVNALLLGDSALYLCASREMGAGGYTFGSGTRLTVV.

The chain links TRBV9 to TRBJ2-7; D is unclear. The CDR3 covers 17 residues. Per germline, CDR1 SGDLS and CDR2 YYNGEE. The germline V and J ends were trimmed by 3 bases and 2 bases, with 21 bases remaining between them. The CDR3 DNA reads as TGTGCCAGCAGCGCCGAAGTTAGGAGCGTCCCGACCTACGAGCAGTACTTC. Residues: CASSAEVRSVPTYEQYF.

This chain links TRBV9 with TRBJ2-3, with TRBD2 identical over 9 bases. The CDR3 covers 21 residues. V lost 3 bases and J lost 1; bases outside the gene matches: 21. Per the germline V gene, CDR1 is SGDLS and CDR2 is YYNGEE. CDR3 in amino acids: CASSGQRERLAGPARTDTQYF. The CDR3 DNA reads TGTGCCAGCAGCGGGCAACGAGAACGGCTAGCGGGACCTGCTCGCACAGATACGCAGTATTTT.

The rearrangement links TRBV2 to TRBJ2-2; no definite D call. From germline, CDR1 is SNHLY and CDR2 FYNNEI. The V end was cut by 5 bases, the J end by 4 bases, with 8 bases between. The CDR3 is made up of 13 amino acids. In DNA, the CDR3 is TGTGCCAGCAGTAAGACCCTCACCGGGGAGCTGTTTTTT. This sequence encodes CASSKTLTGELFF.

The chain links TRBV7-9 to TRBJ1-1; D is ambiguous. The germline V and J ends were trimmed by 5 bases and 1 base, with 14 bases remaining between them. The germline CDR1 and CDR2 sequences are SEHNR and FQNEAQ (reference sequence). The CDR3 is 15 residues long. The CDR3 DNA sequence: TGTGCCAGCAGCCCGAGTTTAGGGAAGAACACTGAAGCTTTCTTT. Protein sequence: CASSPSLGKNTEAFF.

The chain carries TRBV19 and TRBJ2-3; 8 bases line up with TRBD2. V was pared by 3 bases and J by 2 bases, with 13 bases of the junction left unmatched. The length of the CDR3 is 18 residues. The germline V gene encodes CDR1 LNHDA and CDR2 SQIVND (reference sequence). CDR3 nucleotides: TGTGCCAGTAGTATTTCCAGCGGGAGTATGGGGGCCACAGATACGCAGTATTTT. This codes for CASSISSGSMGATDTQYF.

The chain employs TRBV10-1 and TRBJ1-6; the D is unclear. Germline-derived CDR1 and CDR2 are WNHNN and SYGVQD (reference sequence). This CDR3 is 13 amino acids long. V was clipped by 0 bases and J by 7 bases, with 4 bases between them. CDR3 bases: TGCGCCAGCAGTGAGTCGATGAATTCACCCCTCCACTTT. Its translation is CASSESMNSPLHF.

This clone came up once. The V gene is TRBV5-1, the J gene TRBJ1-1; 7 positions agree with TRBD1. Germline V gene sequence: CDR1 SGHRS, CDR2 YFSETQ. The CDR3 totals 17 residues. V shed 0 bases and J 1 base; nucleotides not matched to a gene: 9. CDR3 sequence: CASSLGTGPRRNTEAFF. DNA for the CDR3: TGCGCCAGCAGCTTGGGGACAGGCCCGCGAAGGAACACTGAAGCTTTCTTT.

The V and J genes are TRBV10-3 and TRBJ1-1, with 7 bases aligning to TRBD1. With V trimmed by 3 bases and J by 0 bases, 7 bases remained unmatched. Germline V gives CDR1 ENHRY, CDR2 SYGVKD. CDR3 length: 16 amino acids. The CDR3 bases are TGTGCCATCAGTGAAACTCTAGGACAGGTGAACACTGAAGCTTTCTTT. It is translated as CAISETLGQVNTEAFF.

This rearrangement joins TRBV10-3 to TRBJ1-5; D is unresolved. Germline V CDR1 and CDR2: ENHRY, SYGVKD. The CDR3 consists of 14 residues. Trimming took 3 bases from V and 7 from J, leaving 13 bases between them. The CDR3 region has the DNA TGTGCCATCAGTGATCCCGTGGAGGGACAGCCCCAGCATTTT. Translated: CAISDPVEGQPQHF.

The chain couples TRBV2 to TRBJ2-1, with D perhaps matching TRBD1 or TRBD2 (5 bases each). This CDR3 comprises 14 residues. V lost 6 bases and J lost 7, with 16 bases in between. Germline CDR1 is SNHLY and CDR2 is FYNNEI. CDR3 in amino acids: CASRPLTGRNEQFF. The CDR3 nucleotides read TGTGCCAGCAGGCCCCTAACGGGGCGGAATGAGCAGTTCTTC.